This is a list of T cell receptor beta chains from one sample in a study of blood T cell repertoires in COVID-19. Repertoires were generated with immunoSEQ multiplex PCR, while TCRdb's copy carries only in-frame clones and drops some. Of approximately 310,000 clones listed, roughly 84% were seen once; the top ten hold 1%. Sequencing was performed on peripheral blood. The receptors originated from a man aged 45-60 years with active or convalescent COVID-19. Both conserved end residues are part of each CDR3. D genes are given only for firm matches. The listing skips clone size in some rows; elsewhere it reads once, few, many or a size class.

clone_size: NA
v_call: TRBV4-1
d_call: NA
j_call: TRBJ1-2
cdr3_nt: TGCGCCAGCAGCCAAGCCCTCGGACAGCCCGCCTCCGGTGGCTACACCTTC
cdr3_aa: CASSQALGQPASGGYTF

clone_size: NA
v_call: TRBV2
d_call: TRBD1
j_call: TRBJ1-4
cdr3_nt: TGTGCCAGCAGTCTAGGACAGGCAACTAATGAAAAACTGTTTTTT
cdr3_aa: CASSLGQATNEKLFF

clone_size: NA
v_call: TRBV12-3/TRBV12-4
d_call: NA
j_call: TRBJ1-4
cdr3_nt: TGTGCCAGCAGTCCAGGACAGATTGAAAAACTGTTTTTT
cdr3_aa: CASSPGQIEKLFF

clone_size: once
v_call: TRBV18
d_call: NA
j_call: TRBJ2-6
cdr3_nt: TGTGCCAGCTCACCCGCGCGACAGCTCTCTGGGGCCAACGTCCTGACTTTC
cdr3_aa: CASSPARQLSGANVLTF

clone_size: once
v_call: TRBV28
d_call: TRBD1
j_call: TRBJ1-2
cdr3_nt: TGTGCCAGCAGGACAGGGGGCGCATCTGGCTACACCTTC
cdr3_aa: CASRTGGASGYTF

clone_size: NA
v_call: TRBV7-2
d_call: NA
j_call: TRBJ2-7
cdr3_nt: TGTGCCAGCAGCCCATCCGAGGGCACCTCCTACGAGCAGTACTTC
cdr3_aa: CASSPSEGTSYEQYF

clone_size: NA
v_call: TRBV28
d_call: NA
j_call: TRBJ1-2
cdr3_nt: TGTGCCAGCAGTTCATCCAGGGCAGGGTTTAACTATGGCTACACCTTC
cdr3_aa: CASSSSRAGFNYGYTF

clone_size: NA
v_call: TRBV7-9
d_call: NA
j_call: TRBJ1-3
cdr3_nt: TGTGCCACCGCGGTAACAGGGTTCGGAAACACCATATATTTT
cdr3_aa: CATAVTGFGNTIYF

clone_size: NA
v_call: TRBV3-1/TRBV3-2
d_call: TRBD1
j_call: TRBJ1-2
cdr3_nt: TGTGCCAGCAGCCAAGCTGGACAGGGGCTAAACTATGGCTACACCTTC
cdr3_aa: CASSQAGQGLNYGYTF

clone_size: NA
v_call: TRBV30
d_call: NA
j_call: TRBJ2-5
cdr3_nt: TGTGCCTGGAAAGCAGGCCCTTTGGAGACCCAGTACTTC
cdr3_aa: CAWKAGPLETQYF

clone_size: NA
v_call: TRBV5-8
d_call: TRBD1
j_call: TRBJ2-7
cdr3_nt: TGTGCCAGCAGCCAAAGGACAGGGACCTACGAGCAGTACTTC
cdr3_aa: CASSQRTGTYEQYF

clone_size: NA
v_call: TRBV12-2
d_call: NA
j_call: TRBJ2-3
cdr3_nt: TGTGCAAGTCGCTTAACGCGGGCTCACCAAGGGGATACGCAGTATTTT
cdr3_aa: CASRLTRAHQGDTQYF

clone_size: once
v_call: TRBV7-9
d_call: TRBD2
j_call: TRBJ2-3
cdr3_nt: TGTGCCAGCAGCAAGAAGGGGACTAGCGGGCTGCGAAGCACAGATACGCAGTATTTT
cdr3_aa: CASSKKGTSGLRSTDTQYF

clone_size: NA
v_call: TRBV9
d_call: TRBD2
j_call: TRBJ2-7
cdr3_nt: TGTGCCAGCAGCGTAGGGCTAGCGGATTACGAGCAGTACTTC
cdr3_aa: CASSVGLADYEQYF

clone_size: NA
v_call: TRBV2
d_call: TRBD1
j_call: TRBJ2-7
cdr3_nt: TGTGCCAGCATGCCGGGACAGACCTTTTACGAGCAGTACTTC
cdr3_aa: CASMPGQTFYEQYF

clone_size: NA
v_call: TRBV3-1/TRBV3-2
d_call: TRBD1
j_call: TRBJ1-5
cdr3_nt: TGTGCCAGCAGCCAAGGAGGACAGGGGTTGGGGCAGCCCCAGCATTTT
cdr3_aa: CASSQGGQGLGQPQHF

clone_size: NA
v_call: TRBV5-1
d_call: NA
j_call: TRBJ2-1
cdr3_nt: TGCGCCAGCAGCCTCGAGTTGAATGAGCAGTTCTTC
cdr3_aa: CASSLELNEQFF

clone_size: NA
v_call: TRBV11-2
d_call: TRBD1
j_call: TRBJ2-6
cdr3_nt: TGTGCCAGCAGCTTTAGGAGGACAGGTTCGACGTCTGGGGCCAACGTCCTGACTTTC
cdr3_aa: CASSFRRTGSTSGANVLTF

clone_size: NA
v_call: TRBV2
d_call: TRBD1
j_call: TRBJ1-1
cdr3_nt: TGTGCCAGCAGACTACAGGGGTTGAACACTGAAGCTTTCTTT
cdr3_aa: CASRLQGLNTEAFF

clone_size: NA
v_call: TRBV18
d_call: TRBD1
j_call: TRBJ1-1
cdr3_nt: TGTGCCAGCTCACCACCGGGACAGGGGGCAGGGGGAACTGAAGCTTTCTTT
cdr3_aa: CASSPPGQGAGGTEAFF

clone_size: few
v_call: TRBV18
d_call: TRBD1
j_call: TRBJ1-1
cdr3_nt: TGTGCCAGCTCTCCGGGACAGCGGAACACTGAAGCTTTCTTT
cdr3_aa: CASSPGQRNTEAFF

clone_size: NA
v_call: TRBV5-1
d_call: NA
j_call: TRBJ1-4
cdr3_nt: TGCGCCAGCAGCCGCCAAGCGGACAGCAGGGAGGAAAAACTGTTTTTT
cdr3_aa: CASSRQADSREEKLFF

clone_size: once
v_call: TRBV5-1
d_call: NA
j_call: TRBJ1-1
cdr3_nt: TGCGCCAGCAGCTTTTCGGCAGGCGACACTGAAGCTTTCTTT
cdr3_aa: CASSFSAGDTEAFF

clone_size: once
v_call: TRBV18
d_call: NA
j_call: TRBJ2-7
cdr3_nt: TGTGCCAGCTCACCGAATCTAGCGAATTACGAGCAGTACTTC
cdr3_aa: CASSPNLANYEQYF

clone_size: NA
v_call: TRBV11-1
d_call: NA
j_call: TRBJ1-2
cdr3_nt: TGTGCCAGCAGCCACGACGGAACCCCCGAGAGGGGCTACACCTTC
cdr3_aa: CASSHDGTPERGYTF

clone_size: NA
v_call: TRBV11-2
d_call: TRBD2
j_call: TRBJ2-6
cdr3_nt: TGTGCCAGCAGCTCCTGGACTAGCAGGGCCAACGTCCTGACTTTC
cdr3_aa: CASSSWTSRANVLTF

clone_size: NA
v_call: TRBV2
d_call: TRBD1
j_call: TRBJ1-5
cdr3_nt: TGTGCCAGCTCGTTACAGGGGTTGGGTAGCAATCAGCCCCAGCATTTT
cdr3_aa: CASSLQGLGSNQPQHF

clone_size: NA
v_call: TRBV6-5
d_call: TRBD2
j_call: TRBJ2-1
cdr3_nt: TGTGCCAGCAGGCTCGGGACTAGCGGGACAAGCGAGCAGTTCTTC
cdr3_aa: CASRLGTSGTSEQFF

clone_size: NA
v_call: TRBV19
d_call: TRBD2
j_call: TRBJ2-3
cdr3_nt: TGTGCCAGTAGCTGGAAGCGGGGAATCACAGATACGCAGTATTTT
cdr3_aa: CASSWKRGITDTQYF

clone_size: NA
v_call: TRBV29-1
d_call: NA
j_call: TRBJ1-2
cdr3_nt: TGCAGCGTTGCCAGGGCATCCTATGGCTACACCTTC
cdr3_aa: CSVARASYGYTF

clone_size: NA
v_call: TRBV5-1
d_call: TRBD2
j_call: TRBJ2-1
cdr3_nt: TGCGCCAGCAGCTCCTTCGGGGGGAATGAGCAGTTCTTC
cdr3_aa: CASSSFGGNEQFF

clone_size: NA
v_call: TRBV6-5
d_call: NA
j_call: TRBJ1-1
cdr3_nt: TGTGCCAGTGGACAGAACACTGAAGCTTTCTTT
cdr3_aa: CASGQNTEAFF

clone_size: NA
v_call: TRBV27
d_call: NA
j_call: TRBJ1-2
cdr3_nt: TGTGCCAGCAGGACATCGGAGGGAGAAGGCTACACCTTC
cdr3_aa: CASRTSEGEGYTF

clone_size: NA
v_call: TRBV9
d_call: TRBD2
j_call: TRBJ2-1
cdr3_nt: TGTGCCAGTACCGTAGGGGGACTAGCGGGAGTGGGTGAGCAGTTCTTC
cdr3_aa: CASTVGGLAGVGEQFF

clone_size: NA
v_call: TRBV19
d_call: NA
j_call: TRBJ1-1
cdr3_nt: TGTGCCAGTAGTACTGGGAGGGGCTCCGAAGCTTTCTTT
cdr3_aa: CASSTGRGSEAFF

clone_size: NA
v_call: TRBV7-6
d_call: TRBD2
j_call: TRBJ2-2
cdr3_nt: TGTGCCAGCAGCTTTACCCCCCGGGCGGGAGGCAACACCGGGGAGCTGTTTTTT
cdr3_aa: CASSFTPRAGGNTGELFF

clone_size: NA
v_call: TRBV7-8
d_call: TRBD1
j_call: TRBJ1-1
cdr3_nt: TGTGCCAGCAGCTTCCACAGGGGGCGTGAAGCTTTCTTT
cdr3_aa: CASSFHRGREAFF

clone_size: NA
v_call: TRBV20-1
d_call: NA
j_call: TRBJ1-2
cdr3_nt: TGCAGTGCTAAACCTTTCCGGGACACCCACTTC
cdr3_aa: CSAKPFRDTHF

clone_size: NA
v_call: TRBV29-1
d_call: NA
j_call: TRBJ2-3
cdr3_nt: TGCAGCGTTGTGAGGGGGGGCAAGGCAGATACGCAGTATTTT
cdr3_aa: CSVVRGGKADTQYF

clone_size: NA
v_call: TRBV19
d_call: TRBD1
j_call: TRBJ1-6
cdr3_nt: TGTGCCAGTACCAGACAGGGACTAGATAATTCACCCCTCCACTTT
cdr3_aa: CASTRQGLDNSPLHF

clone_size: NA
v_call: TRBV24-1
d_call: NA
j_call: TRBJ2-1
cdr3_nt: TGTGCCACCAGGCCACCCGGAGGGCACTCCTACAATGAGCAGTTCTTC
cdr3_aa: CATRPPGGHSYNEQFF

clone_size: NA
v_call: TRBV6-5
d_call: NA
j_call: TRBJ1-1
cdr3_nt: TGTGCCAGCACTCAAACGGGCCGAGGGACTGAAGCTTTCTTT
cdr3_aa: CASTQTGRGTEAFF

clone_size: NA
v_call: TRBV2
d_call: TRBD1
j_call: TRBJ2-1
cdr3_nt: TGTGCCAGCAGTAAGGGACAGACCAATGAGCAGTTCTTC
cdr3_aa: CASSKGQTNEQFF

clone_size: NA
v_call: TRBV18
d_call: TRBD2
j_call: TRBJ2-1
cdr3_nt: TGTGCCAGCTCACCGAGACTAGCGGGAGGTGATGGTGTGCAGTTCTTC
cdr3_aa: CASSPRLAGGDGVQFF

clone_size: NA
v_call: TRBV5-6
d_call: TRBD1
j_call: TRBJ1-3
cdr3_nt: TGTGCCAGCAGCGGAGGGGGCTTTGGAAACACCATATATTTT
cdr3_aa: CASSGGGFGNTIYF

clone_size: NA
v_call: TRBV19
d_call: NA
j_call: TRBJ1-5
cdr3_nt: TGTGCCAGTAGTATCTCGTACAGGATAAATCAGCCCCAGCATTTT
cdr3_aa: CASSISYRINQPQHF

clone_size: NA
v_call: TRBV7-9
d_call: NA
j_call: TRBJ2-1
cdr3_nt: TGTGCCAGCAGCTTAGGCTCGGGGAGCTCCTACAATGAGCAGTTCTTC
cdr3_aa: CASSLGSGSSYNEQFF

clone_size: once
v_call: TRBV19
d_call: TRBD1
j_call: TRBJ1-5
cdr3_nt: TGTGCCAGTAGGGGCGAGGGGGACAGGGGGGACGGTCAGCCCCAGCATTTT
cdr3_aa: CASRGEGDRGDGQPQHF

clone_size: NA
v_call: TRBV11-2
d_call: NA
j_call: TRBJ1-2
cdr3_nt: TGTGCCAGCAGCCCACAGGGTTCACGGGGCTACACCTTC
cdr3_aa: CASSPQGSRGYTF

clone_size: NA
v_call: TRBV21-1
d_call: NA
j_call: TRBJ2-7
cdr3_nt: TGTGCCAGCAACAATCCCAGGGACTACGAGCAGTACTTC
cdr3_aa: CASNNPRDYEQYF

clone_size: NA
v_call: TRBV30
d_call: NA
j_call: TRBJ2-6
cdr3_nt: TGTGCCTGGAGTACTGATCCCTCTGGGGCCAACGTCCTGACTTTC
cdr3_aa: CAWSTDPSGANVLTF